This TCR beta chain came from a study of early T cells in non-severe SARS-CoV-2 infection. About the research overall: Alpha and beta chains were unpaired, from unsorted whole-blood bulk RNA.

The CDR3 runs 12 residues. V lost 3 bases and J 6 bases, leaving 8 bases between the germline ends. Germline CDR1 is SGHNT and CDR2 is YENEEA. With regard to this clonotype: Its antigen remains unknown.

Study-wide points: The study's VDJdb matching favored anti-spike CD8 responses and missed private and CD4 specificities.

Unique molecular identifiers were added to individual cDNA molecules. Each CDR3 protein gets one entry after TCRdb re-called the 5' RACE reads with MiXCR. The data hold 45,000 to 55,000 distinct CDR3 sequences, with roughly 6.5% observed a single time. The rearrangement uses TRBV11-3 and TRBJ1-1; D uncertain. The clonotype originates from an adult who was a healthcare worker with PCR-confirmed SARS-CoV-2 infection or an uninfected control (not recorded which). Sequenced: whole blood. The CDR3 DNA follows: TGTGCCAGCAGCTTGTACATGGCTGAAGCTTTCTTT. Its translation: CASSLYMAEAFF. Together with reference TRBV11-3 and TRBJ1-1, the CDR3 gives the full variable domain: EAGVVQSPRYKIIEKKQPVAFWCNPISGHNTLYWYLQNLGQGPELLIRYENEEAVDDSQLPKDRFSAERLKGVDSTLKIQPAELGDSAVYLCASSLYMAEAFFGQGTRLTVV.